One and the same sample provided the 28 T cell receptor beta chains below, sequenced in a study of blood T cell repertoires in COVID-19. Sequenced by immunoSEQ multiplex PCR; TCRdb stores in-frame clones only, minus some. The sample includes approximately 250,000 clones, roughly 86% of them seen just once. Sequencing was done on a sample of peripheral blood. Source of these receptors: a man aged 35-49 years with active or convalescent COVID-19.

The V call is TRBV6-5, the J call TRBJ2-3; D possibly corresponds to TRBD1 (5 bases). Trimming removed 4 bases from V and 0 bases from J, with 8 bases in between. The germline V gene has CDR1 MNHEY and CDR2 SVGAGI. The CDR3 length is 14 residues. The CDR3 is CASSWYRSTDTQYF. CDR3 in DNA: TGTGCCAGCAGTTGGTACAGGAGCACAGATACGCAGTATTTT.

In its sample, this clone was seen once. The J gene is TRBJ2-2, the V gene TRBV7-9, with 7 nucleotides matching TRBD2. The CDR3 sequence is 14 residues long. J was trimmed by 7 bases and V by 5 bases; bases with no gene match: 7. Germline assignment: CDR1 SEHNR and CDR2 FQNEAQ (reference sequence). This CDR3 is CASSLTSSGGELFF. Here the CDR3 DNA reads TGTGCCAGCAGCCTGACTAGCTCCGGCGGGGAGCTGTTTTTT.

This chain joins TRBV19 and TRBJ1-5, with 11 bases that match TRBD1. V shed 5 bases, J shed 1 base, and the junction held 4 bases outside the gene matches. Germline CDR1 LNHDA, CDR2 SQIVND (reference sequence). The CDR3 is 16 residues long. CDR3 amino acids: CASSPGQGASNQPQHF. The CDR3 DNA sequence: TGTGCCAGTAGTCCCGGACAGGGGGCGAGCAATCAGCCCCAGCATTTT.

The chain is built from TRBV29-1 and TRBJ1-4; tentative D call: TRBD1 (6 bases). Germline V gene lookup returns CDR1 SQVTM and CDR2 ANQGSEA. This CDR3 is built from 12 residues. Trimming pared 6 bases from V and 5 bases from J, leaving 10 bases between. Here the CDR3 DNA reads TGCAGCGTAGGGACATTAAATGAAAAACTGTTTTTT. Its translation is CSVGTLNEKLFF.

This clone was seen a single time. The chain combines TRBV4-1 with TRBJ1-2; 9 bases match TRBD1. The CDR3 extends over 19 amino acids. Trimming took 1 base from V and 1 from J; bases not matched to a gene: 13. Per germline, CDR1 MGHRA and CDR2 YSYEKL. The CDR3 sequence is CASSQGVGQGRLGNYGYTF. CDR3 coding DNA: TGCGCCAGCAGCCAAGGGGTGGGACAGGGTCGGTTAGGTAACTATGGCTACACCTTC.

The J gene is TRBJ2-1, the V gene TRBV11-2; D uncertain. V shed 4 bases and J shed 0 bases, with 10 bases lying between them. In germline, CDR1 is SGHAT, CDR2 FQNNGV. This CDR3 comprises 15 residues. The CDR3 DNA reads TGTGCCAGCAGCTCCCGACTGCACTCCTACAATGAGCAGTTCTTC. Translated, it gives CASSSRLHSYNEQFF.

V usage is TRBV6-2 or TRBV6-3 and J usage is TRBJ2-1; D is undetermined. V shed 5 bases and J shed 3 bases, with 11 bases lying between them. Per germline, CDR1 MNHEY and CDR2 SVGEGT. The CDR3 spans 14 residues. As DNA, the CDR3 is TGTGCCAGCAGTCTCCGGGTCCTCTACAATGAGCAGTTCTTC. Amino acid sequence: CASSLRVLYNEQFF.

In DNA, the CDR3 is TGTGCCAGCAGTGAACAGGGGCTGAATTCACCCCTCCACTTT. Amino acid sequence: CASSEQGLNSPLHF. The J gene is TRBJ1-6, the V gene TRBV25-1; weak D call: TRBD1 (6 bases). CDR1 is MGHDK and CDR2 is SYGVNS in the germline V gene. Trimming cost V 2 bases and J 7 bases, with 9 bases left between them. The CDR3 sequence is 14 residues long.

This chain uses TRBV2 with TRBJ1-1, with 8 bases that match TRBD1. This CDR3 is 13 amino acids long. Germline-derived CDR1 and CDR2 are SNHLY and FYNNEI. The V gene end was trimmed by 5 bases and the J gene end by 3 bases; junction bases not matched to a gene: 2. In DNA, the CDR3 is TGTGCCAGCAGTTCGACAGGGGACACTGAAGCTTTCTTT. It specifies CASSSTGDTEAFF.

Written as DNA, the CDR3 is TGTGCCAGCAGTTTAACCCCCAGGGTGAGGACTGAAGCTTTCTTT. Amino acids: CASSLTPRVRTEAFF. The V gene is TRBV6-2 or TRBV6-3, the J gene TRBJ1-1, with D perhaps TRBD1 (5 bases). The germline V gene has CDR1 MNHEY and CDR2 SVGEGT. V was shortened by 4 bases and J by 5 bases, with 17 bases between the two germline ends. The CDR3 is 15 residues long.

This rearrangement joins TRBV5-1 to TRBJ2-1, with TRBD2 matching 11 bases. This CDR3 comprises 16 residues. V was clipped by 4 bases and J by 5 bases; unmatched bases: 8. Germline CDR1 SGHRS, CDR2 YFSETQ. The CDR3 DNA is TGCGCCAGCAGCCCGTTAGCGGGAGGGTCTGACAATGAGCAGTTCTTC. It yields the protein CASSPLAGGSDNEQFF.

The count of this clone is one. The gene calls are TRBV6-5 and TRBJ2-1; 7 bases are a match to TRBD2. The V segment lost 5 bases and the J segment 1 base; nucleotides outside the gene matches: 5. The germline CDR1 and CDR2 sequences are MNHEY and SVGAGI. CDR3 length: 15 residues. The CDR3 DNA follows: TGTGCCAGCAGTCCCCGCGGGGGTTCCTACAATGAGCAGTTCTTC. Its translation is CASSPRGGSYNEQFF.

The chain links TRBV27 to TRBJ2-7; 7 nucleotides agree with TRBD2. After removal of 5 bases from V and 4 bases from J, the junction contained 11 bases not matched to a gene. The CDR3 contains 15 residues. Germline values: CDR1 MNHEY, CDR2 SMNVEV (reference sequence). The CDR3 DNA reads TGTGCCAGCAGTAATATGGCGGGGGAACAATACGAGCAGTACTTC. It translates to CASSNMAGEQYEQYF.

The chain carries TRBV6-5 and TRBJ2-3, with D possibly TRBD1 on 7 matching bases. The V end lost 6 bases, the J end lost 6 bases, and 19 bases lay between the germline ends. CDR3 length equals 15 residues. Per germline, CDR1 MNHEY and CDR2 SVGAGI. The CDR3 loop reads CASRPAGQPGDTQYF. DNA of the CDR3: TGTGCCAGCAGACCCGCGGGACAGCCGGGGGATACGCAGTATTTT.

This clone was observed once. The chain's CDR3 is CASSQVGGTNEKLFF. The CDR3 DNA follows: TGCGCCAGCAGCCAAGTAGGGGGAACTAATGAAAAACTGTTTTTT. This chain connects TRBV4-1 to TRBJ1-4, with D perhaps matching TRBD1 (6 bases). Trimming cost V 1 base and J 1 base, with 7 bases left between them. The length of the CDR3 is 15 residues. In germline, CDR1 is MGHRA, CDR2 YSYEKL.

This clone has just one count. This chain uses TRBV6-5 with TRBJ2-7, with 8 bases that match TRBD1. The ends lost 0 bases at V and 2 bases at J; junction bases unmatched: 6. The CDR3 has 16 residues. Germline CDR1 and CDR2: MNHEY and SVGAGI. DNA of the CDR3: TGTGCCAGCAGTTACTCGGGGACAGGTGGGACCTACGAGCAGTACTTC. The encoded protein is CASSYSGTGGTYEQYF.

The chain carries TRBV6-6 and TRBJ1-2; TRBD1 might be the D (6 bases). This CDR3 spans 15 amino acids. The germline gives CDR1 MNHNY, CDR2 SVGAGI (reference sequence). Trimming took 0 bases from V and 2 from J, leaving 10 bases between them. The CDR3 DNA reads TGTGCCAGCAGTTACTCGACAGGTTTAAACTATGGCTACACCTTC. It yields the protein CASSYSTGLNYGYTF.

CDR3 loop: CASSEALPRGAVWEKLFF. The CDR3 nucleotides read TGTGCCAGCAGTGAAGCGCTTCCCCGGGGGGCAGTATGGGAAAAACTGTTTTTT. The chain recombines TRBV6-1 with TRBJ1-4, with D maybe TRBD1 (6 bases). Trimming removed 0 bases from V and 8 bases from J, with 22 bases in between. The CDR3 covers 18 residues. Per germline, CDR1 MNHNS and CDR2 SASEGT.

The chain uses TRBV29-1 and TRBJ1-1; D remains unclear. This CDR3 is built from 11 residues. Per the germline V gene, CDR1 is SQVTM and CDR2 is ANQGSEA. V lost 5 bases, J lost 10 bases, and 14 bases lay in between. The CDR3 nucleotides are TGCAGCGTTCCCATGGGGAGAGGAGCTTTCTTT. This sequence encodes CSVPMGRGAFF. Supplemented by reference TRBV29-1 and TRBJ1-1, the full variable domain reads SAVISQKPSRDICQRGTSLTIQCQVDSQVTMMFWYRQQPGQSLTLIATANQGSEATYESGFVIDKFPISRPNLTFSTLTVSNMSPEDSSIYLCSVPMGRGAFFGQGTRLTVV.

Written as DNA, the CDR3 is TGTGCCAGCAGCCAGGCGGGGGTCTCCTACGAGCAGTACTTC. Translated: CASSQAGVSYEQYF. V gene TRBV3-1 (or the pseudogene TRBV3-2) combines with J gene TRBJ2-7, with TRBD2 matching over 7 bases. V shed 3 bases and J 0 bases; nucleotides not matched to a gene: 2. CDR1 is LGHDT and CDR2 is YNNKEL in the germline V gene (reference sequence). This CDR3 comprises 14 residues.

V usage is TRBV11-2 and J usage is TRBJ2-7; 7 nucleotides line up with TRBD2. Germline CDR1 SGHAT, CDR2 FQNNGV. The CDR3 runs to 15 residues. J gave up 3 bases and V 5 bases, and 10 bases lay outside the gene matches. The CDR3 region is CASSPSLAVYYEQYF. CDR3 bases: TGTGCCAGCAGCCCTTCCCTAGCGGTATACTACGAGCAGTACTTC.

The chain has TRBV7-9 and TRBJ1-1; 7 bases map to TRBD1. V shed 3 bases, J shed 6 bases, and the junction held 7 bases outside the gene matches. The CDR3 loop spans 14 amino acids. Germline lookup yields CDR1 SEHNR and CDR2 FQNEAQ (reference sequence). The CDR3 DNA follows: TGTGCCAGCAGCTTCGACAGGGCGGACTCTGAAGCTTTCTTT. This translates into CASSFDRADSEAFF.

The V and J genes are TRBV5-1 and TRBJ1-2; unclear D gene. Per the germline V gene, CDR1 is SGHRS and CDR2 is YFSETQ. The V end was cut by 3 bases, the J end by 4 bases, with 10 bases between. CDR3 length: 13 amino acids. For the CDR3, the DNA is TGCGCCAGCAGCTCTACAGCTTTCTATGGCTACACCTTC. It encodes CASSSTAFYGYTF.

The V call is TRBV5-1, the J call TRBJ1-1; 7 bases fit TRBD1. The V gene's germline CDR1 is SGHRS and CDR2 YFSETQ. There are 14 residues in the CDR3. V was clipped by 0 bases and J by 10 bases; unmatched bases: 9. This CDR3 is CASSLGDRAQGAFF. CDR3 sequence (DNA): TGCGCCAGCAGCTTGGGGGACAGAGCCCAAGGAGCTTTCTTT.

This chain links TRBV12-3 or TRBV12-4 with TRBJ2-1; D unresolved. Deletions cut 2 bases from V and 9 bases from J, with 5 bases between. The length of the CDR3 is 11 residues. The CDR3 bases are TGTGCCAGCAGTTTACTTCTTGAGCAGTTCTTC. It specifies CASSLLLEQFF.

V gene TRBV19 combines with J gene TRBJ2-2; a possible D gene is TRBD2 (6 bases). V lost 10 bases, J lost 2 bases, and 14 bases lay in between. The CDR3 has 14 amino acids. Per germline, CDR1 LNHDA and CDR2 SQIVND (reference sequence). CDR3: CATRGSGNTGELFF. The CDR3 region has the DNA TGTGCCACTCGGGGGAGCGGAAACACCGGGGAGCTGTTTTTT.

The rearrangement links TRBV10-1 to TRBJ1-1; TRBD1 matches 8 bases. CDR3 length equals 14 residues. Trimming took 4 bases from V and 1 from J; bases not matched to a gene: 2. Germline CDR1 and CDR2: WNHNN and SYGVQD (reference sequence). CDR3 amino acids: CASSATGGNTEAFF. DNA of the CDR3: TGCGCCAGCAGTGCCACAGGGGGGAACACTGAAGCTTTCTTT.

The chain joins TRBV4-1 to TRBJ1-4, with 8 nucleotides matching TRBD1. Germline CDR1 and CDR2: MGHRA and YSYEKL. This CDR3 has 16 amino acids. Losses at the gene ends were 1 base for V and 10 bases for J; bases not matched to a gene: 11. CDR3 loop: CASSQAAGGYSGKLFF. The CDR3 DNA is TGCGCCAGCAGCCAAGCGGCAGGGGGCTACTCCGGAAAACTGTTTTTT.